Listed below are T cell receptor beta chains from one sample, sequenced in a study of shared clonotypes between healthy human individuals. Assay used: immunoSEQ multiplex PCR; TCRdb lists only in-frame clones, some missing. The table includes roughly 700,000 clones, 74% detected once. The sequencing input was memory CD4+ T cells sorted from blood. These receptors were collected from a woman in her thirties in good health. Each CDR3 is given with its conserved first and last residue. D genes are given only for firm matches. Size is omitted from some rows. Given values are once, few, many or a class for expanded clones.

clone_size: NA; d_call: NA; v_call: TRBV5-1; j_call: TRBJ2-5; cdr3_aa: CASSLPPGRTQYF; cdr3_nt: TGCGCCAGCAGCCTTCCGCCGGGGCGGACCCAGTACTTC
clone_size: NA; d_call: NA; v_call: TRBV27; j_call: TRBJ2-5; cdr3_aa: CASNKNPQGTQETQYF; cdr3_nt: TGTGCCAGCAACAAAAACCCCCAGGGAACCCAAGAGACCCAGTACTTC
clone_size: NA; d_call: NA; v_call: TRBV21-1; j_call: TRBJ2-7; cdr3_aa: CASSNFGDLSSYEQYF; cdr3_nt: TGTGCCAGCAGCAATTTCGGGGATCTAAGCTCCTACGAGCAGTACTTC
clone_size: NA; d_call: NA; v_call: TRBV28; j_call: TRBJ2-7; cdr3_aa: CASREAGRFKDRKAEQYF; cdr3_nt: TGTGCCAGCAGAGAAGCGGGCAGATTTAAGGACAGGAAGGCCGAGCAGTACTTC
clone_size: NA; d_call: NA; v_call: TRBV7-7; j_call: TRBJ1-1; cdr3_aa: CASSMTVNTEAFF; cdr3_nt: TGTGCCAGCAGCATGACAGTTAACACTGAAGCTTTCTTT
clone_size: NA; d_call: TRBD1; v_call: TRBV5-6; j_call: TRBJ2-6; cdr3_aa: CASSWSTGVSGANVLTF; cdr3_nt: TGTGCCAGCAGCTGGTCCACAGGGGTATCTGGGGCCAACGTCCTGACTTTC
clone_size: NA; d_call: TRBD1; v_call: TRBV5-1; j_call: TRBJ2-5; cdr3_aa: CASSLGLQGTRETQYF; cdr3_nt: TGCGCCAGCAGCTTGGGGCTACAGGGGACCCGCGAGACCCAGTACTTC
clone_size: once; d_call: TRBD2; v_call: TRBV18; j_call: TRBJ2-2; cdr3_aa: CASSPSGLAGAGSTGELFF; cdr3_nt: TGTGCCAGCTCACCCTCCGGACTAGCGGGAGCGGGAAGTACCGGGGAGCTGTTTTTT
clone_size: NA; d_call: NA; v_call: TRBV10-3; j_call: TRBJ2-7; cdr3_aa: CAISVRAAYEQYF; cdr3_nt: TGTGCCATCAGTGTTCGGGCGGCCTACGAGCAGTACTTC
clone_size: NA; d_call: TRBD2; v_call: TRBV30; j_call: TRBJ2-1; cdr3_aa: CAWSTLTSGFEQFF; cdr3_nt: TGTGCCTGGAGTACCCTGACTAGCGGCTTTGAGCAGTTCTTC
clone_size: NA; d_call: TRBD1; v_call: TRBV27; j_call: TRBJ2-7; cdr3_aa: CASSKTGTGAYEQYF; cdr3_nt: TGTGCCAGCAGTAAAACCGGGACAGGGGCCTACGAGCAGTACTTC
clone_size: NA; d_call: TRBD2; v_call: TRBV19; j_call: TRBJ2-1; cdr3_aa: CASSSLASGSNEQFF; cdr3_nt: TGTGCCAGTAGTAGCTTGGCTAGCGGGAGCAATGAGCAGTTCTTC
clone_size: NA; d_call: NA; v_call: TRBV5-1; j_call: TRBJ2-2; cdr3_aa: CASSLSAGSGELFF; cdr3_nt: TGCGCCAGCAGCTTGAGCGCGGGTTCCGGGGAGCTGTTTTTT
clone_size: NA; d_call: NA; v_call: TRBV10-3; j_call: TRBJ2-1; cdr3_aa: CAISEFLDSYNEQFF; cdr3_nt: TGTGCCATCAGTGAGTTTTTGGACAGCTACAATGAGCAGTTCTTC
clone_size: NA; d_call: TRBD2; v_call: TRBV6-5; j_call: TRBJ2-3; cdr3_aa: CASRFEREERNTQYF; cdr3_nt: TGTGCCAGCAGGTTCGAGCGGGAGGAGCGGAATACGCAGTATTTT
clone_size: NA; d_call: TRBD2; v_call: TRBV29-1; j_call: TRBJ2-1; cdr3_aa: CSVVTGTSSYNEQFF; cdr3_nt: TGCAGCGTGGTTACCGGGACTAGCTCCTACAATGAGCAGTTCTTC
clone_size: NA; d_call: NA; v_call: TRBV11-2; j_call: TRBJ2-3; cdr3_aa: CASSLGLIAIGTDTQYF; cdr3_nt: TGTGCCAGCAGCTTAGGCCTAATAGCCATAGGCACAGATACGCAGTATTTT
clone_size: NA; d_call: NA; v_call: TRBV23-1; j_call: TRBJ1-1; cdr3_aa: CASSQIHKGDSVTEAFF; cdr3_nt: TGCGCCAGCAGTCAAATCCACAAAGGGGATTCGGTCACTGAAGCTTTCTTT
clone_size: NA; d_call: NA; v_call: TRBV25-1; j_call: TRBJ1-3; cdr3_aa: CASTPRESGISGNTIYF; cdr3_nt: TGTGCCAGCACCCCTCGAGAGTCGGGGATCTCTGGAAACACCATATATTTT
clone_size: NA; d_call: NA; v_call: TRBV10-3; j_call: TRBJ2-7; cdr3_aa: CAISDRDKGSYEQYF; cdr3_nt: TGTGCCATCAGTGACCGCGACAAAGGCTCCTACGAGCAGTACTTC
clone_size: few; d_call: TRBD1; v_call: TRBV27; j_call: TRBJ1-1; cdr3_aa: CASSFRAGGSMNTEAFF; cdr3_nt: TGTGCCAGCAGTTTCCGGGCAGGGGGCTCGATGAACACTGAAGCTTTCTTT
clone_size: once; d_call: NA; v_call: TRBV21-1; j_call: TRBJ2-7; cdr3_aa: CASSKLYRQGLPYEQYF; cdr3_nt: TGTGCCAGCAGCAAACTCTACCGACAGGGTCTACCCTACGAGCAGTACTTC
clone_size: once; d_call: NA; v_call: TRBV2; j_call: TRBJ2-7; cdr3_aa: CASSGRASYEQYF; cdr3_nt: TGTGCCAGCAGTGGACGGGCCTCCTACGAGCAGTACTTC
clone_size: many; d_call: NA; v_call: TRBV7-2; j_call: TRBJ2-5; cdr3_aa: CASSFGIGTQYF; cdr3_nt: TGTGCCAGCAGCTTCGGAATAGGGACCCAGTACTTC
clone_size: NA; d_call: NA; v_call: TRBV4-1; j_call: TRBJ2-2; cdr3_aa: CASSQDDRERDANTGELFF; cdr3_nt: TGCGCCAGCAGCCAAGACGATAGGGAGAGGGACGCGAACACCGGGGAGCTGTTTTTT
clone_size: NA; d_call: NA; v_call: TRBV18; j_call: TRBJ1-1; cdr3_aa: CASLLGGDTEAFF; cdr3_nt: TGTGCCAGCTTACTCGGTGGAGACACTGAAGCTTTCTTT
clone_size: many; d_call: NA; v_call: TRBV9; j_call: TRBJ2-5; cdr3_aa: CASSASSLYPPETQYF; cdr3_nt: TGTGCCAGCAGCGCTAGTTCATTATACCCCCCGGAGACCCAGTACTTC
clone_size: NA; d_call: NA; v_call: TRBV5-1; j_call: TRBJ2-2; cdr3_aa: CASSLGTGAGELFF; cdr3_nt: TGCGCCAGCAGCTTGGGGACGGGAGCCGGGGAGCTGTTTTTT
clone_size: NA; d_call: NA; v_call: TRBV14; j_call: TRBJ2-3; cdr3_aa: CASSPYWGSFGTDTQYF; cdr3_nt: TGTGCCAGCAGCCCCTATTGGGGTAGCTTTGGCACAGATACGCAGTATTTT
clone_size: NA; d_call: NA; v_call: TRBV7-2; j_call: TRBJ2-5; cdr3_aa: CASSQRHLQTQYF; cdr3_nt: TGTGCCAGCAGTCAAAGACATCTACAGACCCAGTACTTC
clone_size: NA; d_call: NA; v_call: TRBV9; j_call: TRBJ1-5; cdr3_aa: CASSAEGGQPQHF; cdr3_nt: TGTGCCAGCAGCGCCGAGGGAGGACAGCCCCAGCATTTT
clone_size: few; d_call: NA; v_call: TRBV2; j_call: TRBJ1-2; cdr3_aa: CASSELQGRGYTF; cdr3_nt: TGTGCCAGCAGTGAGCTGCAGGGAAGAGGCTACACCTTC
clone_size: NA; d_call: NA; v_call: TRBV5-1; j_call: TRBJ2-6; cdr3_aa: CASSLGQSSGANVLTF; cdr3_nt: TGCGCCAGCAGCTTGGGACAGAGCTCTGGGGCCAACGTCCTGACTTTC
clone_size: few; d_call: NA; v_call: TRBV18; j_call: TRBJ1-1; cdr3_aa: CASSPSATEAFF; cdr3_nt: TGTGCCAGCTCACCCTCGGCCACTGAAGCTTTCTTT
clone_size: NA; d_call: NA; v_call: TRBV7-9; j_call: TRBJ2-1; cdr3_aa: CASSLGVSYNEQFF; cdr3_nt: TGTGCCAGCAGCTTAGGAGTCTCATACAATGAGCAGTTCTTC
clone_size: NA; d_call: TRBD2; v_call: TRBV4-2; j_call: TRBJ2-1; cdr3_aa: CASSPRTSEILGVEQFF; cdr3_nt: TGTGCCAGCAGCCCCCGGACTAGCGAGATCCTCGGGGTTGAGCAGTTCTTC
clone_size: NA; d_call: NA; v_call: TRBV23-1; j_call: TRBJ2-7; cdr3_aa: CASTLGRGRMFF; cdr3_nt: TGCGCCAGCACCCTGGGTCGAGGACGTATGTTCTTC
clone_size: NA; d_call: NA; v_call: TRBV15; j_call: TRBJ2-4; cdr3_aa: CAASTGMNIQYF; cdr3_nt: TGTGCCGCCTCGACTGGAATGAACATTCAGTACTTC
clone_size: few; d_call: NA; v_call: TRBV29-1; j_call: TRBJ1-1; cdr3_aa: CSVAWTREAFF; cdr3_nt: TGCAGCGTTGCCTGGACTAGGGAAGCTTTCTTT
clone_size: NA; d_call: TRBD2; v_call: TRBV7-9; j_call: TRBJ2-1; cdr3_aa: CASSFGGSGRGGQFF; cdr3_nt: TGTGCCAGCAGCTTCGGTGGTAGCGGGAGGGGAGGGCAGTTCTTC
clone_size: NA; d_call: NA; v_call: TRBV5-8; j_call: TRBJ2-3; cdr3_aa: CASSLGHATDTQYF; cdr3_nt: TGTGCCAGCAGCTTAGGGCACGCCACAGATACGCAGTATTTT
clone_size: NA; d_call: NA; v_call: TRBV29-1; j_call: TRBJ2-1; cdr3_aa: CSVAHTLFYNEQFF; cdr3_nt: TGCAGCGTTGCGCACACCCTTTTCTACAATGAGCAGTTCTTC
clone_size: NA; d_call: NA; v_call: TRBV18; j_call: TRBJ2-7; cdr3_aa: CASSPPNNPLYEQYF; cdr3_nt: TGTGCCAGCTCACCACCCAACAATCCTCTCTACGAGCAGTACTTC
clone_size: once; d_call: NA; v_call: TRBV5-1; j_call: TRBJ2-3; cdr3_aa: CASSLQGDTDTQYF; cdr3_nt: TGCGCCAGCAGCTTGCAGGGCGACACAGATACGCAGTATTTT